This TCR beta chain emerged from a study of cytomegalovirus exposure and HLA in healthy donors. Study findings and constraints: In a later analysis, common viral pathogens appeared linked to several of the most significant clusters.

Primers for the PCR totalled 60 Vbeta and 13 Jbeta. Only in-frame clones appear in the TCRdb table, and some are missing; sequencing was by immunoSEQ multiplex PCR. In total, the table holds roughly 200,000 clones. The V and J ends lost 2 bases and 3 bases respectively, with 10 bases between them. CDR1 is SEHNR and CDR2 is FQNEAQ in the germline V gene (reference sequence). This CDR3 has 15 residues. In regard to this clone: Its antigen remains unknown.

The receptor comes from a man aged 25 to 40 in good health and CMV-seronegative. The chain carries TRBV7-9 and TRBJ1-4; unclear D gene. The material sequenced was PBMCs. CDR3 in DNA: TGTGCCAGCAGCTTACAGGACTTAGCTAATGAAAAACTGTTTTTT. Encoded protein: CASSLQDLANEKLFF. The full variable domain, completed using reference TRBV7-9 and TRBJ1-4, is DTGVSQNPRHKITKRGQNVTFRCDPISEHNRLYWYRQTLGQGPEFLTYFQNEAQLEKSRLLSDRFSAERPKGSFSTLEIQRTEQGDSAMYLCASSLQDLANEKLFFGSGTQLSVL.